This TCR beta chain was recovered during a study of siplizumab effects on memory and regulatory T cells. Findings and caveats of the study: Assignment of a naive or memory phenotype failed for roughly 80-97% of the proliferating CD4+ or CD8+ clones.

Remarks on this clone: The antigen is unknown.

CDR1 is ENHRY and CDR2 is SYGVKD in the germline V gene. V lost 4 bases to trimming and J lost 4 bases, with 4 bases between them. The CDR3 loop spans 11 amino acids. Assay used: immunoSEQ multiplex PCR; TCRdb lists only in-frame clones, some missing. The sample includes 75,000 to 95,000 clones, 85% to 90% seen only once; the top ten take about 16%. The sequence was collected from a human donor in good health. Sequenced input: CD4+ T cells sorted from blood. The rearrangement links TRBV10-3 to TRBJ1-1; D gene ambiguous. The CDR3 sequence is CAISGGTEAFF. CDR3 bases: TGTGCCATCAGTGGGGGCACTGAAGCTTTCTTT.